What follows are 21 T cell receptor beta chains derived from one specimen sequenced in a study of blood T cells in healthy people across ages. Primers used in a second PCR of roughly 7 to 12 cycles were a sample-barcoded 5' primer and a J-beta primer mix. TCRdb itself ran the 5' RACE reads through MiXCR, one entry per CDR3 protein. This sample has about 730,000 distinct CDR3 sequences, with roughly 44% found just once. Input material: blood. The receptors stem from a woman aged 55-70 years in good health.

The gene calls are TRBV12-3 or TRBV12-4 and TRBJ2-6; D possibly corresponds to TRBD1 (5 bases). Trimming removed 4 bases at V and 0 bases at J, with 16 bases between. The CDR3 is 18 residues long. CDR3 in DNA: TGTGCCAGCAGTTCTATACAGGACAACCTCTCTGGGGCCAACGTCCTGACTTTC. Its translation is CASSSIQDNLSGANVLTF.

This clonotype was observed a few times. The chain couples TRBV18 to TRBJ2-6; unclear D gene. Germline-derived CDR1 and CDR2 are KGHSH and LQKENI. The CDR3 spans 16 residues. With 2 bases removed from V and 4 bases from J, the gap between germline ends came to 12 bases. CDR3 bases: TGTGCCAGCTCACCAAGGCCGGCAACCGGGGCCAACGTCCTGACTTTC. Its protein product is CASSPRPATGANVLTF.

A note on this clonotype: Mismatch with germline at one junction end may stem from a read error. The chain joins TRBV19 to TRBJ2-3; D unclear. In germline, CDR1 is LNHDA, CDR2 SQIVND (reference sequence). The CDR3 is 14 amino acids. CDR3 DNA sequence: TGTGCCAGTAGGATAGGTCACACCTCAGATACGCAGTATTTT. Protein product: CASRIGHTSDTQYF.

The CDR3 bases are TGTGCCAGCAGCCGCCCGGGCTCGGGTGAGCAGTTCTTC. Its protein is CASSRPGSGEQFF. The chain links TRBV3-1 to TRBJ2-1; D remains ambiguous. Trimming shortened V by 4 bases and J by 9 bases, and 13 bases separated the two germline ends. The CDR3 runs 13 residues. Germline V gene data show CDR1 as LGHDT and CDR2 as YNNKEL (reference sequence).

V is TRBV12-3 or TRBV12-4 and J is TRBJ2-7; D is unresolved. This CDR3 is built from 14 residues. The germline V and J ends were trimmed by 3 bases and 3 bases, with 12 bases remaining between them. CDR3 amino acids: CASSLRPLGYEQYF. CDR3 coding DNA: TGTGCCAGCAGTTTGAGACCCCTCGGCTACGAGCAGTACTTC.

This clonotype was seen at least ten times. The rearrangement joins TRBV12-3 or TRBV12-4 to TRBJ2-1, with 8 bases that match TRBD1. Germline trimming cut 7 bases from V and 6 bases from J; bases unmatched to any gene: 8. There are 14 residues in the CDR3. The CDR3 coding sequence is TGTGCCAGCAACAGGGGGTCGACCGGCAATGAGCAGTTCTTC. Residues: CASNRGSTGNEQFF.

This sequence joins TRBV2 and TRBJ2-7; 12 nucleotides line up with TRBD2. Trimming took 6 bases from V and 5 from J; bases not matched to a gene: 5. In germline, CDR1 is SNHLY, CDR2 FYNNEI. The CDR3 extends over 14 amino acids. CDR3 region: CASRRLAGVDEQYF. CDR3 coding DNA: TGTGCCAGCAGGAGACTAGCGGGAGTTGACGAGCAGTACTTC.

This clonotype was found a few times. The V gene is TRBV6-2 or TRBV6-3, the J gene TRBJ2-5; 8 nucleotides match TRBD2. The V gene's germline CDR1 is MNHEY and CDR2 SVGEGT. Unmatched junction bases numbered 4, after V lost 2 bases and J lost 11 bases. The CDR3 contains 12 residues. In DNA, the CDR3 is TGTGCCAGCAGTTACCCAGCGGGAGAGCAGTACTTC. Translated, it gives CASSYPAGEQYF.

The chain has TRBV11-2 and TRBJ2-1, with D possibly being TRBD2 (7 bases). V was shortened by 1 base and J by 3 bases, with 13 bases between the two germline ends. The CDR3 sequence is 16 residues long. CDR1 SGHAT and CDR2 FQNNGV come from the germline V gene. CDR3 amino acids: CASSLGRGAFYNEQFF. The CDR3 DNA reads TGTGCCAGCAGCTTAGGACGGGGGGCCTTCTACAATGAGCAGTTCTTC.

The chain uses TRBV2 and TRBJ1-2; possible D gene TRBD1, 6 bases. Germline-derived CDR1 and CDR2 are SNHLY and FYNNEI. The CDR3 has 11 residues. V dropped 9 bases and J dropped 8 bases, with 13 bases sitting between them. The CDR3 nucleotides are TGTGCCAGTCGTCCACAGGGCGGCTACACCTTC. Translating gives CASRPQGGYTF.

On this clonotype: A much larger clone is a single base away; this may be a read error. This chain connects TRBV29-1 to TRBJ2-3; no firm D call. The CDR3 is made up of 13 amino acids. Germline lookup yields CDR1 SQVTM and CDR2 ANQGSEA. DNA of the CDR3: TGCGGCGTTGAAGGTTCGTCCACAGATACGCAGTATTTT. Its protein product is CGVEGSSTDTQYF.

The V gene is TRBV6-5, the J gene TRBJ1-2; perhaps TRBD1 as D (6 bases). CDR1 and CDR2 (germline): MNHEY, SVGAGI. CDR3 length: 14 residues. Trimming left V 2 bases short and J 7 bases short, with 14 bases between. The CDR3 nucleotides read TGTGCCAGCAGTTACGACGGCAGGGGCCGTGGCTACACCTTC. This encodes CASSYDGRGRGYTF.

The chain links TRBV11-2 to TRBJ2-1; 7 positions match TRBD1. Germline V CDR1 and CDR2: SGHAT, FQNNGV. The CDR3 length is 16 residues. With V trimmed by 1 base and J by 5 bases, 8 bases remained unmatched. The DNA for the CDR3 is TGTGCCAGCAGCTTAGCGACAGGGTTTGGTCACAATGAGCAGTTCTTC. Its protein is CASSLATGFGHNEQFF.

This CDR3 reads CSASRDKYEQYF. The CDR3 region has the DNA TGCAGTGCTAGTAGGGACAAGTACGAGCAGTACTTC. The J gene is TRBJ2-7, the V gene TRBV20-1, with D possibly being TRBD1 (6 bases). The length of the CDR3 is 12 residues. Trimming removed 3 bases at V and 4 bases at J, with 10 bases between. Germline V gene sequence: CDR1 DFQATT, CDR2 SNEGSKA (reference sequence).

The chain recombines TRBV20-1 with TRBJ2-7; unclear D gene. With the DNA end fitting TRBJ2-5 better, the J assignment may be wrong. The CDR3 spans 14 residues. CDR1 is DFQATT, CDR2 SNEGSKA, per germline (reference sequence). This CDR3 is CSAPLDDGGETQYF. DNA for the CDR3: TGCAGTGCTCCTCTGGACGATGGTGGGGAGACCCAGTACTTC.

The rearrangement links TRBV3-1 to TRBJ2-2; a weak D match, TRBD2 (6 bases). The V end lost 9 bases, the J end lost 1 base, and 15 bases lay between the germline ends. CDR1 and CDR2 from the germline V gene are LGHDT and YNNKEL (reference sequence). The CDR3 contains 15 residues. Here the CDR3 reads CARNTEGGNTGELFF. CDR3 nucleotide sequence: TGTGCCAGAAATACCGAGGGAGGGAACACCGGGGAGCTGTTTTTT.

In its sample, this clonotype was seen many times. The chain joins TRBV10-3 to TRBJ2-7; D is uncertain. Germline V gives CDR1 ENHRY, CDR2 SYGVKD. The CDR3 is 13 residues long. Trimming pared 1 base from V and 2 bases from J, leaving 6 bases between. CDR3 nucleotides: TGTGCCATCAGTGAGTTGACTGCCTACGAGCAGTACTTC. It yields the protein CAISELTAYEQYF.

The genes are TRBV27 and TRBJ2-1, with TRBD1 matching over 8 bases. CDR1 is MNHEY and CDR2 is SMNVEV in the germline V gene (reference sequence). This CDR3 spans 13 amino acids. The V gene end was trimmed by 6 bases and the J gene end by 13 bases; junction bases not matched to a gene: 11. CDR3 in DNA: TGTGCCAGCAGACAACAGGGGGGAGAGACCCAGTTCTTC. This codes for CASRQQGGETQFF.

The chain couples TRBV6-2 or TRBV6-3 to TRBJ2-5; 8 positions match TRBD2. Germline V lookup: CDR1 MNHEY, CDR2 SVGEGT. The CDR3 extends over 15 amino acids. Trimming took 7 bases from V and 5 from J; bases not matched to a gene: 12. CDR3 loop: CASTLRPLAAETQYF. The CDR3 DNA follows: TGTGCCAGCACCTTACGTCCACTAGCGGCGGAGACCCAGTACTTC.

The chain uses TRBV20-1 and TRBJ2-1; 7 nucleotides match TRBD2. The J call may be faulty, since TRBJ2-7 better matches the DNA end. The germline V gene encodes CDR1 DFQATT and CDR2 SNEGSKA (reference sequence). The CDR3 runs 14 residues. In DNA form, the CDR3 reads TGCAGTGCTAGATCGGGCGGGGACTACAATGAGCAGTACTTC. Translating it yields CSARSGGDYNEQYF.

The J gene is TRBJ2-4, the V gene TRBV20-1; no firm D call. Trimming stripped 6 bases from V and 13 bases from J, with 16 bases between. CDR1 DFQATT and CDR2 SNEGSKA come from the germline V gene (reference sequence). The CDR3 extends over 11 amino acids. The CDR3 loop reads CSATTLTEQYF. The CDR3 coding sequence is TGCAGTGCAACCACCCTGACGGAGCAGTACTTC.